Listed here are 18 T cell receptor beta chains from one sample, sequenced in a study of PD-1 blockade in classical Hodgkin lymphoma. All the patients suffered relapse after autologous stem cell transplantation, and brentuximab vedotin exposure differed. Measured with immunoSEQ multiplex PCR; TCRdb has only the in-frame clones, and not every one. The sample has 150,000 or so clones, approximately 81% seen once; the top ten hold 7% to 9.5%. This specimen consisted of peripheral blood mononuclear cells (PBMCs), obtained before the second cycle of nivolumab. The receptor source for this set is a human donor with classical Hodgkin lymphoma.

This clone has at least ten counts. This chain joins TRBV6-1 and TRBJ1-1; 9 nucleotides align to TRBD1. CDR3 length: 15 amino acids. V lost 6 bases to trimming and J lost 3 bases; unmatched junction nucleotides: 8. Germline V gene data show CDR1 as MNHNS and CDR2 as SASEGT. CDR3 DNA sequence: TGTGCCAGCAGGTTTTCTAGGACAGGGGACACTGAAGCTTTCTTT. It translates to CASRFSRTGDTEAFF.

The V gene is TRBV7-2, the J gene TRBJ2-7; 13 bases fit TRBD2. The germline CDR1 and CDR2 sequences are SGHTA and FQGNSA. The CDR3 has 17 residues. J was trimmed by 2 bases and V by 3 bases; bases with no gene match: 7. CDR3 in DNA: TGTGCCAGCAGCTTCTCCGGGACTAGCGGGGAAACCTACGAGCAGTACTTC. Translated, it gives CASSFSGTSGETYEQYF.

J is TRBJ2-7 and V is TRBV20-1, with D perhaps matching TRBD2 (6 bases). V was shortened by 5 bases and J by 7 bases, with 12 bases between the two germline ends. The CDR3 is 11 amino acids. Germline V CDR1 and CDR2: DFQATT, SNEGSKA (reference sequence). The CDR3 region has the DNA TGCAGTGCTGGACGGGCGGGAGAGCAGTACTTC. This sequence encodes CSAGRAGEQYF.

This clone was seen just once. The chain joins TRBV19 to TRBJ2-6; 9 bases are a match to TRBD1. CDR1 and CDR2 from the germline V gene are LNHDA and SQIVND (reference sequence). J was trimmed by 0 bases and V by 6 bases; bases with no gene match: 15. The CDR3 spans 20 residues. CDR3 amino acids: CASRNRGRSAGNSGANVLTF. CDR3 sequence (DNA): TGTGCCAGTAGAAACAGGGGGCGCTCAGCTGGAAACTCTGGGGCCAACGTCCTGACTTTC.

This chain connects TRBV6-6 to TRBJ2-3; tentatively, D is TRBD1 (7 bases). This CDR3 is built from 15 residues. V was pared by 7 bases and J by 0 bases, with 14 bases between. Germline V gene data show CDR1 as MNHNY and CDR2 as SVGAGI (reference sequence). The CDR3: CASTPRGASTDTQYF. CDR3 bases: TGTGCCAGCACCCCCAGGGGGGCTAGCACAGATACGCAGTATTTT.

This clone was seen just once. The chain carries TRBV19 and TRBJ1-1; TRBD1 agrees at 9 bases. This CDR3 region has 15 residues. V was pared by 2 bases and J by 4 bases, with 5 bases of the junction left unmatched. CDR1 and CDR2 from the germline V gene are LNHDA and SQIVND (reference sequence). The CDR3 is CASSIRRDRATEAFF. CDR3 in DNA: TGTGCCAGTAGTATACGTCGGGACAGGGCCACTGAAGCTTTCTTT.

The sample holds many counts of this clone. The chain uses TRBV2 and TRBJ2-7; D is perhaps TRBD2 (6 bases). The CDR3 totals 14 residues. V lost 3 bases to trimming and J lost 0 bases, with 9 bases between them. Germline-derived CDR1 and CDR2 are SNHLY and FYNNEI. This chain's CDR3 is CASSDDGGSYEQYF. The CDR3 DNA reads as TGTGCCAGCAGTGACGACGGGGGCTCCTACGAGCAGTACTTC. Looking up the rest from reference TRBV2 and TRBJ2-7 gives the full variable domain: EPEVTQTPSHQVTQMGQEVILRCVPISNHLYFYWYRQILGQKVEFLVSFYNNEISEKSEIFDDQFSVERPDGSNFTLKIRSTKLEDSAMYFCASSDDGGSYEQYFGPGTRLTVT.

The chain links TRBV7-2 to TRBJ1-2; no clear D gene. Germline V CDR1 and CDR2: SGHTA, FQGNSA. The CDR3 consists of 14 residues. Trimming pared 3 bases from V and 4 bases from J, leaving 12 bases between. The CDR3 DNA reads as TGTGCCAGCAGCTTCAACGGATACCTCTATGGCTACACCTTC. It is translated as CASSFNGYLYGYTF.

The genes are TRBV5-4 and TRBJ2-5; 11 bases match TRBD2. CDR1 is SGHNT, CDR2 YYREEE, per germline (reference sequence). V lost 4 bases, J lost 4 bases, and 9 bases stayed unmatched. The CDR3 is 16 amino acids. The CDR3 reads CASSLSTSGGGETQYF. CDR3 DNA: TGTGCCAGCAGCCTATCCACTAGCGGGGGCGGAGAGACCCAGTACTTC.

This clone was detected only a few times. CDR3 amino acids: CASRPSSSYEQYF. The CDR3 DNA reads as TGTGCCAGCAGGCCGTCGAGCTCCTACGAGCAGTACTTC. This chain connects TRBV6-1 to TRBJ2-7; D remains ambiguous. V lost 6 bases and J lost 0, with 9 bases in between. The CDR3 contains 13 residues. Germline assignment: CDR1 MNHNS and CDR2 SASEGT.

The rearrangement uses TRBV6-6 and TRBJ1-6, with D possibly being TRBD1 (6 bases). Germline CDR1 MNHNY, CDR2 SVGAGI (reference sequence). The CDR3 contains 15 residues. V gave up 2 bases and J gave up 7 bases, with 12 bases separating them. The CDR3 reads CASSYGGASNSPLHF. In DNA form, the CDR3 reads TGTGCCAGCAGTTACGGGGGCGCGTCGAATTCACCCCTCCACTTT.

The J gene is TRBJ1-1, the V gene TRBV15; D is unclear. Trimming removed 5 bases at V and 5 bases at J, with 15 bases between. Germline V lookup: CDR1 LNHNV, CDR2 YYDKDF (reference sequence). The CDR3 is 14 amino acids. CDR3 protein: CATSPRTVGTEAFF. CDR3 DNA sequence: TGTGCCACCAGCCCAAGGACGGTAGGGACTGAAGCTTTCTTT. Drawing the rest from reference TRBV15 and TRBJ1-1, the complete variable domain is DAMVIQNPRYQVTQFGKPVTLSCSQTLNHNVMYWYQQKSSQAPKLLFHYYDKDFNNEADTPDNFQSRRPNTSFCFLDIRSPGLGDTAMYLCATSPRTVGTEAFFGQGTRLTVV.

This sequence joins TRBV30 and TRBJ1-1, with 11 bases aligning to TRBD1. Trimming cost V 6 bases and J 10 bases; bases outside gene matches: 10. Looked up from germline, CDR1 is GTSNPN and CDR2 is SVGIG (reference sequence). The CDR3 extends over 13 amino acids. As DNA, the CDR3 is TGTGCCTGCCGGACAGGGGGCAGTGGGGGAGCTTTCTTT. This gives the protein CACRTGGSGGAFF.

Remarks on this clone: Other DNA sequences in this specimen translate into the identical CDR3. The V gene is TRBV6-5, the J gene TRBJ2-7, with 11 positions matching TRBD1. The germline CDR1 and CDR2 sequences are MNHEY and SVGAGI. V dropped 7 bases and J dropped 4; count of bases not matched to a gene: 6. This CDR3 is built from 14 residues. The CDR3 DNA reads TGTGCCAGCACCACCGGGACAGGGGGTTACGAGCAGTACTTC. It translates to CASTTGTGGYEQYF.

The genes are TRBV7-7 and TRBJ2-7, with 7 bases matching TRBD2. The CDR3 spans 15 residues. V shed 0 bases and J 2 bases; nucleotides not matched to a gene: 4. CDR1 and CDR2 (germline): SSHAT, FNYEAQ (reference sequence). CDR3 in DNA: TGTGCCAGCAGCTTAGCCCGGGGGGATCCCTACGAGCAGTACTTC. It encodes CASSLARGDPYEQYF.

The chain links TRBV6-5 to TRBJ2-7; TRBD2 matches 10 bases. The V gene's germline CDR1 is MNHEY and CDR2 SVGAGI. Unmatched junction bases numbered 5, after V lost 0 bases and J lost 3 bases. The CDR3 loop spans 16 amino acids. The CDR3 DNA reads TGTGCCAGCAGTTACTCCACTAGCGGGATGGGCTACGAGCAGTACTTC. Translation gives CASSYSTSGMGYEQYF.

This clone has more than one count but fewer than ten. The chain employs TRBV4-3 and TRBJ2-7; possibly TRBD2 for D (5 bases). Between the trimmed V and J ends, which lost 1 base and 7 bases, there was a span of 8 bases. The V gene's germline CDR1 is LGHNA and CDR2 YSLEER. The CDR3 runs to 12 residues. DNA for the CDR3: TGCGCCAGCAGCCAAGTTGGGAGTGAGCAGTACTTC. Amino acid sequence: CASSQVGSEQYF.

CDR3 nucleotide sequence: TGTGCCAGCAGCGTAGCTTACGACAGGGAGGATGAAGCTTTCTTT. Its translation is CASSVAYDREDEAFF. This chain connects TRBV9 to TRBJ1-1; 7 bases match TRBD1. The CDR3 sequence is 15 residues long. CDR1 SGDLS and CDR2 YYNGEE come from the germline V gene. Unmatched junction bases numbered 9, after V lost 0 bases and J lost 7 bases.